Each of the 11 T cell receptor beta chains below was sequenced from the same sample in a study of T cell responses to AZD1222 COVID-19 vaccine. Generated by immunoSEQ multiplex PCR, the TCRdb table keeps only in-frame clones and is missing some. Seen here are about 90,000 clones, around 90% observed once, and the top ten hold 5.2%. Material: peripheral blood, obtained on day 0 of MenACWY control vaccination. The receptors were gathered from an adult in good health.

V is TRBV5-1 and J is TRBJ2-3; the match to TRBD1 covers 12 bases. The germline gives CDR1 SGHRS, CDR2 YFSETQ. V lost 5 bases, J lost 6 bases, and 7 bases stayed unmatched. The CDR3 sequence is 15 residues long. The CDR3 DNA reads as TGCGCCAGCAGACCCCGGGACAGGGGGCTGGATACGCAGTATTTT. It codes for CASRPRDRGLDTQYF.

CDR3 in amino acids: CASSYTAGTGAKNIQYF. The CDR3 bases are TGTGCCAGCAGTTACACCGCTGGGACAGGGGCCAAAAACATTCAGTACTTC. The genes are TRBV6-2 or TRBV6-3 and TRBJ2-4; 9 positions agree with TRBD1. J lost 1 base, V lost 2 bases, and 6 bases had no gene match. Germline V gene sequence: CDR1 MNHEY, CDR2 SVGEGT. This CDR3 is 17 amino acids long.

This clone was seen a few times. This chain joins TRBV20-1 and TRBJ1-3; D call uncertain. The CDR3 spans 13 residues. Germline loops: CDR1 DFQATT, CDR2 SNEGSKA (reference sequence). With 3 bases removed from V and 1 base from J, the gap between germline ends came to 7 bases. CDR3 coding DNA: TGCAGTGCTAGTAAATTGTCTGGAAACACCATATATTTT. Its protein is CSASKLSGNTIYF.

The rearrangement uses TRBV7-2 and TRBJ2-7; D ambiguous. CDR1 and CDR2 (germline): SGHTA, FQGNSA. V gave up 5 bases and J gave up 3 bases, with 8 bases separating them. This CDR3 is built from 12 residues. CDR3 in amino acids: CASSPTDYEQYF. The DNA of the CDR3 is TGTGCCAGCAGCCCTACAGACTACGAGCAGTACTTC.

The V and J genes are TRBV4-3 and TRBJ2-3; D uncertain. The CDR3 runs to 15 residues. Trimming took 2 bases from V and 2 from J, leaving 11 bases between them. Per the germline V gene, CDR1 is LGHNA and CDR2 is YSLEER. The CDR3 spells CASSQIVRPTDTQYF. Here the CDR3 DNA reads TGCGCCAGCAGCCAAATCGTCCGACCCACAGATACGCAGTATTTT.

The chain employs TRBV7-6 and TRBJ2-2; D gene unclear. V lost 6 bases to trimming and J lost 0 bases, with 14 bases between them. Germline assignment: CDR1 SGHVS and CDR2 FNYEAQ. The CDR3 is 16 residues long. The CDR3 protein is CASSLIPSPNTGELFF. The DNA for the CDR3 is TGTGCCAGCAGTCTCATACCCAGTCCGAACACCGGGGAGCTGTTTTTT.

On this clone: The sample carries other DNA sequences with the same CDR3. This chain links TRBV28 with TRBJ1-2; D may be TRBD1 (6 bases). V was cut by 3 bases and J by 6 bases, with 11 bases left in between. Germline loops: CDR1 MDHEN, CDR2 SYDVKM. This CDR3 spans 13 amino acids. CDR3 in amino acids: CASSFRGRDGYTF. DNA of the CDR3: TGTGCCAGCAGTTTTAGGGGGAGAGATGGCTACACCTTC.

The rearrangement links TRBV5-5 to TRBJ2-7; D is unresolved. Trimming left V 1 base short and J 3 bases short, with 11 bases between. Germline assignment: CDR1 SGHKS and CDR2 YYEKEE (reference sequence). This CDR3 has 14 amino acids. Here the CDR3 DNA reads TGTGCCAGCAGCTTGAAACAGTACCTCTACGAGCAGTACTTC. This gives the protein CASSLKQYLYEQYF. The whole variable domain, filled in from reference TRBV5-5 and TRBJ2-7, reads DAGVTQSPTHLIKTRGQQVTLRCSPISGHKSVSWYQQVLGQGPQFIFQYYEKEERGRGNFPDRFSARQFPNYSSELNVNALLLGDSALYLCASSLKQYLYEQYFGPGTRLTVT.

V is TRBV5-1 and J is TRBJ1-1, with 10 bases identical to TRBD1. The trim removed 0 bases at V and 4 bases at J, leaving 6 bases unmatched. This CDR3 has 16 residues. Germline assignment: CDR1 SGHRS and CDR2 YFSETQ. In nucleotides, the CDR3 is TGCGCCAGCAGCTTGGACGGACAGGGGGAAGGCACTGAAGCTTTCTTT. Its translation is CASSLDGQGEGTEAFF.

The CDR3 DNA reads TGTGCCAGCAGCCCAAATAGTCAGGGGACTAATGAAAAACTGTTTTTT. It translates to CASSPNSQGTNEKLFF. The chain is built from TRBV4-2 and TRBJ1-4; D may be TRBD1 (6 bases). The CDR3 totals 16 residues. Trimming took off 4 bases at V and 2 bases at J, with 14 bases between the two ends. Germline CDR1 is LGHNA and CDR2 is YNFKEQ.

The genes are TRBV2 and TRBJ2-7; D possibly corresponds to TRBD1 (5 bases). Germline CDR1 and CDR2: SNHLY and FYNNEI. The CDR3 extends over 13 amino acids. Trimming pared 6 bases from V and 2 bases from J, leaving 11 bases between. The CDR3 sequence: CASSAATAYEQYF. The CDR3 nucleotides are TGTGCCAGCAGCGCCGCGACAGCCTACGAGCAGTACTTC.